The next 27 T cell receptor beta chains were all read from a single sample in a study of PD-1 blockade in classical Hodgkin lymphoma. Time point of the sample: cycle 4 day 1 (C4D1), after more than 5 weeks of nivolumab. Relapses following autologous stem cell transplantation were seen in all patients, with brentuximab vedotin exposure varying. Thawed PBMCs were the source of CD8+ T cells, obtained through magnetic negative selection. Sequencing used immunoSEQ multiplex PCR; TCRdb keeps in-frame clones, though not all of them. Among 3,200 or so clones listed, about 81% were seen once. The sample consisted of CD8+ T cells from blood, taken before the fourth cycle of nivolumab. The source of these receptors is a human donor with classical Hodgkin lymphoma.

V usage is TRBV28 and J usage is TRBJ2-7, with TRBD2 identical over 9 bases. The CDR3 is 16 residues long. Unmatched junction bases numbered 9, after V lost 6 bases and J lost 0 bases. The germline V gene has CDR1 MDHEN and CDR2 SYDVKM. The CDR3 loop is CASRLAGVYLSYEQYF. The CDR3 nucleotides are TGTGCCAGCAGACTAGCGGGCGTCTATCTCTCCTACGAGCAGTACTTC.

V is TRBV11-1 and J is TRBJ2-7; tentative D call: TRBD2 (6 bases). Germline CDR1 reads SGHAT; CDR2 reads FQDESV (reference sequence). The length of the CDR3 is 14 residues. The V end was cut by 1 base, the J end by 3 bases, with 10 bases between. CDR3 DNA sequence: TGTGCCAGCAGCTTAGAGCCGGGGGACTACGAGCAGTACTTC. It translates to CASSLEPGDYEQYF.

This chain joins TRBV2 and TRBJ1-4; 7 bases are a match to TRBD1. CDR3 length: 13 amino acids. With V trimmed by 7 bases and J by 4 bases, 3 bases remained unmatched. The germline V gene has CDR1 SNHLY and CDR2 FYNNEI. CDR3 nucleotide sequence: TGTGCCAGCACGACAGGGATTAATGAAAAACTGTTTTTT. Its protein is CASTTGINEKLFF.

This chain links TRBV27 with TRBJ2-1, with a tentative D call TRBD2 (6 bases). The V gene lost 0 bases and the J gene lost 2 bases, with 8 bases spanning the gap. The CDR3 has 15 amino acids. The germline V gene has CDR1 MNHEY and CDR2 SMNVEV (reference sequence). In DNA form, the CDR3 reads TGTGCCAGCAGTTTATCGGGCGGGACCTACAATGAGCAGTTCTTC. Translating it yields CASSLSGGTYNEQFF.

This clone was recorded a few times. In DNA, the CDR3 is TGTGCCAGCAGCCAGGGAAGCAATCAGCCCCAGCATTTT. Protein sequence: CASSQGSNQPQHF. The chain joins TRBV5-6 to TRBJ1-5; the D gene is possibly TRBD1 (5 bases). CDR1 is SGHDT and CDR2 is YYEEEE in the germline V gene. This CDR3 is built from 13 residues. Trimming left V 4 bases short and J 1 base short, with 6 bases between.

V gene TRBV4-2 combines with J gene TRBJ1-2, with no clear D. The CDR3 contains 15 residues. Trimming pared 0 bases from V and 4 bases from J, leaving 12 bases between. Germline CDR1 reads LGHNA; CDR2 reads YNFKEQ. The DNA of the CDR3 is TGTGCCAGCAGCCAAGATATGGATCCGTTCTATGGCTACACCTTC. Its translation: CASSQDMDPFYGYTF.

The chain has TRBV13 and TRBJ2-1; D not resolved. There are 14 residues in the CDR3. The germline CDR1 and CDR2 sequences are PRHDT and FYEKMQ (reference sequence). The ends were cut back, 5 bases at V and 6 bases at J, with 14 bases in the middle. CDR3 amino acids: CASSPEGRGNEQFF. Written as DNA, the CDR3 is TGTGCCAGCAGCCCGGAAGGCCGAGGCAATGAGCAGTTCTTC.

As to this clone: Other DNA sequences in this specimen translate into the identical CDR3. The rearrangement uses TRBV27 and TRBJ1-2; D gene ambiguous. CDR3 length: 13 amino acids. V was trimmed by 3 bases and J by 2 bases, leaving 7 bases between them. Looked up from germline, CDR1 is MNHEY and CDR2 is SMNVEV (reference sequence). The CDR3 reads CASSFAVNYGYTF. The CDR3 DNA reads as TGTGCCAGCAGTTTCGCAGTGAACTATGGCTACACCTTC.

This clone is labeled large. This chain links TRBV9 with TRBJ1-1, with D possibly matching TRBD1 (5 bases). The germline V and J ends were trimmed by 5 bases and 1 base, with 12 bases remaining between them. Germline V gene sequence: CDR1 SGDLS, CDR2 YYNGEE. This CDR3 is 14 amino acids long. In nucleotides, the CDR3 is TGTGCCAGCAGGGATCCAGGGTCGAACACTGAAGCTTTCTTT. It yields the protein CASRDPGSNTEAFF.

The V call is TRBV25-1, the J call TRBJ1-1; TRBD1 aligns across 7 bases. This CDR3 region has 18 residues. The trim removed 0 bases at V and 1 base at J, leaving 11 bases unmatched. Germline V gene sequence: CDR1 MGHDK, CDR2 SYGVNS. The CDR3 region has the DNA TGTGCCAGCAGTGAATATTGGATAACAGGGGTGACGAACACTGAAGCTTTCTTT. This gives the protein CASSEYWITGVTNTEAFF.

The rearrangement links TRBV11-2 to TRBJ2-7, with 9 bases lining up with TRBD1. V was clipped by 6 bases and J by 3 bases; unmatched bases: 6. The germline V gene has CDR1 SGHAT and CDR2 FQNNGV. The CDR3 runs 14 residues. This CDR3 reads CASSYGTGFYEQYF. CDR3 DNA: TGTGCCAGCAGTTACGGGACAGGGTTCTACGAGCAGTACTTC. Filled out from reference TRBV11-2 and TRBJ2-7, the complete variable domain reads EAGVAQSPRYKIIEKRQSVAFWCNPISGHATLYWYQQILGQGPKLLIQFQNNGVVDDSQLPKDRFSAERLKGVDSTLKIQPAKLEDSAVYLCASSYGTGFYEQYFGPGTRLTVT.

The CDR3, as DNA: TGTGCCTGCCCCCGCGACTACTACAATGAGCAGTTCTTC. Encoded protein: CACPRDYYNEQFF. This sequence joins TRBV30 and TRBJ2-1; a weak D match, TRBD2 (5 bases). Per germline, CDR1 GTSNPN and CDR2 SVGIG (reference sequence). The CDR3 consists of 13 residues. Trimming took off 6 bases at V and 3 bases at J, with 12 bases between the two ends.

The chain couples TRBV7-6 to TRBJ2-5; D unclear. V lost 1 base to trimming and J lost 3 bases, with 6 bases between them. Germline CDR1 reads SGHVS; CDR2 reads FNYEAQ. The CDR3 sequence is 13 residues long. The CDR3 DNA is TGTGCCAGCAGCTTAGGCGTGGAAGAGACCCAGTACTTC. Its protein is CASSLGVEETQYF.

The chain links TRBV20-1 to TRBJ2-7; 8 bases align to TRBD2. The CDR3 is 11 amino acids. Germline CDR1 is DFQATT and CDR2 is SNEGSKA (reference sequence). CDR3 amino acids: CRAGAAYEQYF. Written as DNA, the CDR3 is TGCAGAGCGGGAGCCGCCTACGAGCAGTACTTC.

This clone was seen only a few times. The CDR3, as DNA: TGTGCCAGCAGCTTAAGACAGCGGGAGTGGTACACCGGGGAGCTGTTTTTT. This encodes CASSLRQREWYTGELFF. The rearrangement links TRBV7-6 to TRBJ2-2; 8 positions agree with TRBD2. The CDR3 has 17 residues. The J segment lost 3 bases and the V segment lost 2 bases, leaving 8 bases of the junction unmatched. Germline loops: CDR1 SGHVS, CDR2 FNYEAQ.

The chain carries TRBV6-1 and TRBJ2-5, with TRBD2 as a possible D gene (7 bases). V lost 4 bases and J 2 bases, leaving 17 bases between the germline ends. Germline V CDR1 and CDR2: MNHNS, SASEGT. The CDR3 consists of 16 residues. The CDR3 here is CASSVGGEGVQETQYF. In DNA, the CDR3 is TGTGCCAGCAGTGTGGGGGGGGAGGGGGTACAAGAGACCCAGTACTTC.

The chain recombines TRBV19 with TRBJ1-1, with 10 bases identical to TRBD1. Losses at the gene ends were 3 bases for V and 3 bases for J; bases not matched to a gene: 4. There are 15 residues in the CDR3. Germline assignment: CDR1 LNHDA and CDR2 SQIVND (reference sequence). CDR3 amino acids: CASSMGTGAYTEAFF. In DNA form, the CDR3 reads TGTGCCAGTAGTATGGGGACAGGGGCATACACTGAAGCTTTCTTT. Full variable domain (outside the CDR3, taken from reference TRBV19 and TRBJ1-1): DGGITQSPKYLFRKEGQNVTLSCEQNLNHDAMYWYRQDPGQGLRLIYYSQIVNDFQKGDIAEGYSVSREKKESFPLTVTSAQKNPTAFYLCASSMGTGAYTEAFFGQGTRLTVV.

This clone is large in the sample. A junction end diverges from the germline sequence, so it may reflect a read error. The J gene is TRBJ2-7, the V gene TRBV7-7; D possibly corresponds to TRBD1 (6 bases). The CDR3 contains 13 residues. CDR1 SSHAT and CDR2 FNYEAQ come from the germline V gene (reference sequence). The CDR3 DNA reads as TGTGCTAGCAGCCCGTCCGGACAGCTAGAGCAGTACTTC. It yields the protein CASSPSGQLEQYF. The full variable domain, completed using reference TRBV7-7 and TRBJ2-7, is GAGVSQSPRYKVTKRGQDVTLRCDPISSHATLYWYQQALGQGPEFLTYFNYEAQPDKSGLPSDRFSAERPEGSISTLTIQRTEQRDSAMYRCASSPSGQLEQYFGPGTRLTVT.

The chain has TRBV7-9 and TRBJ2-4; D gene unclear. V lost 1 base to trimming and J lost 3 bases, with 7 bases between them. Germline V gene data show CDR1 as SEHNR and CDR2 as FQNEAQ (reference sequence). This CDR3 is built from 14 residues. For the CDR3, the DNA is TGTGCCAGCAGCTTAGATTCTGGCAAAAACATTCAGTACTTC. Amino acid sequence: CASSLDSGKNIQYF.

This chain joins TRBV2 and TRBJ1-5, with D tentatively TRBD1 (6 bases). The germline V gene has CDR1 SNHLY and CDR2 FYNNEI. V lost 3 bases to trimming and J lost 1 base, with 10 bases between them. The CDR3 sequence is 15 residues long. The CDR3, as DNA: TGTGCCAGCAGTGACGGGGGGGCCAGCAATCAGCCCCAGCATTTT. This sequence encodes CASSDGGASNQPQHF.

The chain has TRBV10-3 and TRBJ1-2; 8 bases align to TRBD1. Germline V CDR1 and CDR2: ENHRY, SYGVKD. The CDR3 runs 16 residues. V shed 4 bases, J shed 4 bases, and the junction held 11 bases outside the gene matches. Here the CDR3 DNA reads TGTGCCATCAGTGCCTCACAAGACAGGGGACTCTATGGCTACACCTTC. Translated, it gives CAISASQDRGLYGYTF.

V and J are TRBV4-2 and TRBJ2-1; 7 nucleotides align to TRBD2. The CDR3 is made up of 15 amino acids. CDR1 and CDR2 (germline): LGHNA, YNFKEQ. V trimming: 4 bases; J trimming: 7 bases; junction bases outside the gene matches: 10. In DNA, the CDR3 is TGTGCCAGCAGCCTCCACGGGGGGATGGGAAATGAGCAGTTCTTC. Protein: CASSLHGGMGNEQFF.

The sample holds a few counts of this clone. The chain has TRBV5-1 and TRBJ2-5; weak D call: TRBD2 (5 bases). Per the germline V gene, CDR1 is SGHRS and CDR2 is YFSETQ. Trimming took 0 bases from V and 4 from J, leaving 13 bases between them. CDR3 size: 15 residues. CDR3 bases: TGCGCCAGCAGCTTGGCTAGCTGGTCGGTAGAGACCCAGTACTTC. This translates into CASSLASWSVETQYF. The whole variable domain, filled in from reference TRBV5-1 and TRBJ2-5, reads KAGVTQTPRYLIKTRGQQVTLSCSPISGHRSVSWYQQTPGQGLQFLFEYFSETQRNKGNFPGRFSGRQFSNSRSEMNVSTLELGDSALYLCASSLASWSVETQYFGPGTRLLVL.

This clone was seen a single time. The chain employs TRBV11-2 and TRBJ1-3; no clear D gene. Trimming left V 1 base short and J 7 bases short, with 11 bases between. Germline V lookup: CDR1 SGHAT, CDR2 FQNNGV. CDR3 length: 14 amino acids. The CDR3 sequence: CASSLAQNGNTIYF. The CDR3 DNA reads TGTGCCAGCAGCTTAGCACAAAACGGGAACACCATATATTTT.

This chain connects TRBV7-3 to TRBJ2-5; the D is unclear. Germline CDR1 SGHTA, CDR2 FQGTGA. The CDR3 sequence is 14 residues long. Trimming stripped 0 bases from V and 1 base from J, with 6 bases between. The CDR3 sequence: CASSLTGSQETQYF. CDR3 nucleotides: TGTGCCAGCAGCTTAACAGGCAGCCAAGAGACCCAGTACTTC.

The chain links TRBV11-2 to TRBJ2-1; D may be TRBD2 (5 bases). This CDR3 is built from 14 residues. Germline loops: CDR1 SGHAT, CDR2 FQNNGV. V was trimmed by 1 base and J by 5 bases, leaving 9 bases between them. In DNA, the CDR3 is TGTGCCAGCAGCTTAGTGTGGGGAGACAATGAGCAGTTCTTC. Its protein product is CASSLVWGDNEQFF.

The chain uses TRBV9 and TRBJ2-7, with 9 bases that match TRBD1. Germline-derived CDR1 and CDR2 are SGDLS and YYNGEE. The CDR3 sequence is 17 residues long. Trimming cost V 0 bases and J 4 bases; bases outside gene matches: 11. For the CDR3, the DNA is TGTGCCAGCAGCGTAGCCCATCCGGGACAGGGCTATTACGAGCAGTACTTC. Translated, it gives CASSVAHPGQGYYEQYF.